Below are 13 T cell receptor beta chains sequenced from a single sample in a study of a mutant IDH1 vaccine in newly diagnosed glioma (dated by TCRdb to the early 2020s). Read against the paper, the sample's time point label means: baseline, week 1 (first vaccination visit). Interpreted using the paper, the treatment or condition label stands for: pre-vaccination baseline after standard-of-care therapy. Preparation of the library involved the immunoSEQ multiplex PCR assay. The table comes from immuneACCESS by way of TCRdb, which keeps in-frame sequences with V and J called. Part of the clones is missing from these tables; in studies checked, under half for an unresolved V gene and the rest for unknown reasons. Here the sample has about 100,000 clones; 80% occur a single time. The ten largest make up 7% to 9% of the sample. The specimen comprised PBMCs, sampled from a glioma patient treated with radiotherapy, temozolomide or both. The origin of the receptors is a man between 40 and 49 years old with glioma.

This chain connects TRBV6-5 to TRBJ1-1, with D hard to call. Trimming pared 6 bases from V and 6 bases from J, leaving 20 bases between. The CDR3 loop spans 15 amino acids. Germline lookup yields CDR1 MNHEY and CDR2 SVGAGI. CDR3 sequence: CASRTRALRAAEAFF. DNA of the CDR3: TGTGCCAGCAGGACCCGGGCCCTACGGGCCGCTGAAGCTTTCTTT.

This rearrangement joins TRBV9 to TRBJ2-1; D not certain. V was pared by 0 bases and J by 7 bases, with 14 bases between. Germline V lookup: CDR1 SGDLS, CDR2 YYNGEE. This CDR3 is built from 15 residues. The CDR3 DNA sequence: TGTGCCAGCAGCGTAGCTTGGGTAGAACCAAATGAGCAGTTCTTC. It codes for CASSVAWVEPNEQFF.

This clone has a handful of counts. Other DNA sequences of this sample code for an identical CDR3. J is TRBJ1-5 and V is TRBV28; 9 bases align to TRBD1. Germline assignment: CDR1 MDHEN and CDR2 SYDVKM. There are 15 residues in the CDR3. Trimming cost V 6 bases and J 4 bases; bases outside gene matches: 7. Here the CDR3 DNA reads TGTGCCAGCAGATCCGGGACAGGGAGTAATCAGCCCCAGCATTTT. Its protein is CASRSGTGSNQPQHF.

V is TRBV6-1 and J is TRBJ2-7; 10 nucleotides match TRBD1. CDR1 and CDR2 from the germline V gene are MNHNS and SASEGT. This CDR3 is 18 amino acids long. V was pared by 3 bases and J by 2 bases, with 13 bases of the junction left unmatched. The CDR3 DNA sequence: TGTGCCAGCAGTGAGCCTCGAATAAGAGACAGGGGGCCCTACGAGCAGTACTTC. Its translation: CASSEPRIRDRGPYEQYF.

Ten or more counts support this clone. V gene TRBV7-2 combines with J gene TRBJ2-7; D might be TRBD1 or TRBD2, each matching 5 bases. This CDR3 spans 16 amino acids. Trimming shortened V by 7 bases and J by 2 bases, and 21 bases separated the two germline ends. Looked up from germline, CDR1 is SGHTA and CDR2 is FQGNSA. As DNA, the CDR3 is TGTGCCAGCACTCCCTACGGGGCAGGGATCCCCTACGAGCAGTACTTC. It codes for CASTPYGAGIPYEQYF.

The V gene is TRBV6-5, the J gene TRBJ1-1; D remains unclear. The CDR3 runs to 12 residues. Trimming removed 4 bases at V and 4 bases at J, with 7 bases between. The V gene's germline CDR1 is MNHEY and CDR2 SVGAGI. In DNA form, the CDR3 reads TGTGCCAGCAGTTTCGGTCCCACTGAAGCTTTCTTT. Translated, it gives CASSFGPTEAFF.

CDR3 loop: CASSPHGAGGFNEQFF. In DNA, the CDR3 is TGTGCCAGCAGCCCCCACGGTGCGGGAGGTTTCAATGAGCAGTTCTTC. The chain recombines TRBV5-4 with TRBJ2-1; 8 nucleotides match TRBD2. V shed 4 bases, J shed 6 bases, and the junction held 12 bases outside the gene matches. The CDR3 has 16 amino acids. The germline CDR1 and CDR2 sequences are SGHNT and YYREEE (reference sequence). The full variable domain, its missing parts supplied by reference TRBV5-4 and TRBJ2-1, is ETGVTQSPTHLIKTRGQQVTLRCSSQSGHNTVSWYQQALGQGPQFIFQYYREEENGRGNFPPRFSGLQFPNYSSELNVNALELDDSALYLCASSPHGAGGFNEQFFGPGTRLTVL.

As DNA, the CDR3 is TGTGCCAGCACGGGACTAGCCTTAAGGGCCTACGAGCAGTACTTC. The encoded protein is CASTGLALRAYEQYF. The V gene is TRBV6-1, the J gene TRBJ2-7; 9 bases match TRBD2. CDR3 length equals 15 residues. Unmatched junction bases numbered 9, after V lost 7 bases and J lost 2 bases. Germline-derived CDR1 and CDR2 are MNHNS and SASEGT.

This rearrangement joins TRBV13 to TRBJ2-4, with D hard to call. This CDR3 is 14 amino acids long. Looked up from germline, CDR1 is PRHDT and CDR2 is FYEKMQ (reference sequence). Trimming pared 1 base from V and 0 bases from J, leaving 4 bases between. The chain's CDR3 is CASSLALAKNIQYF. The CDR3 DNA reads as TGTGCCAGCAGCTTAGCTCTAGCCAAAAACATTCAGTACTTC.

The chain recombines TRBV19 with TRBJ1-4; 7 bases agree with TRBD1. CDR3 length: 14 amino acids. The germline gives CDR1 LNHDA, CDR2 SQIVND (reference sequence). Trimming removed 6 bases from V and 3 bases from J; junction bases left unmatched: 4. The chain's CDR3 is CASRTGMANEKLFF. For the CDR3, the DNA is TGTGCCAGTAGGACAGGGATGGCTAATGAAAAACTGTTTTTT.

This chain connects TRBV7-6 to TRBJ1-1; unclear D gene. CDR1 is SGHVS and CDR2 is FNYEAQ in the germline V gene. The V end was cut by 0 bases, the J end by 4 bases, with 6 bases between. This CDR3 region has 13 residues. Here the CDR3 reads CASSLAVRTEAFF. CDR3 in DNA: TGTGCCAGCAGCTTAGCAGTGCGCACTGAAGCTTTCTTT.

The V gene is TRBV29-1, the J gene TRBJ1-4; 7 nucleotides line up with TRBD1. CDR1 and CDR2 (germline): SQVTM, ANQGSEA. CDR3 length: 12 amino acids. The J segment lost 8 bases and the V segment lost 7 bases, leaving 7 bases of the junction unmatched. CDR3: CSASLQGEKLFF. CDR3 DNA: TGCAGCGCAAGCCTACAGGGGGAAAAACTGTTTTTT.

This clone was observed a few times. This chain connects TRBV7-9 to TRBJ1-2; the match to TRBD1 covers 9 bases. CDR3 length: 17 residues. The germline V gene encodes CDR1 SEHNR and CDR2 FQNEAQ (reference sequence). Germline trimming cut 5 bases from V and 3 bases from J; bases unmatched to any gene: 13. The CDR3: CASSGQGSANVDYGYTF. The DNA of the CDR3 is TGTGCCAGCAGCGGACAGGGGTCGGCGAACGTTGACTATGGCTACACCTTC.